One and the same sample provided the 4 T cell receptor beta chains below, sequenced in a study of cytomegalovirus exposure and HLA in healthy donors. This PCR relied on a set of 60 Vbeta primers and 13 Jbeta primers. Generated by immunoSEQ multiplex PCR, the TCRdb table keeps only in-frame clones and is missing some. The sample lists 90,000 to 120,000 clones, roughly 75% occurring once. Sample: PBMCs. These receptors all stem from a woman aged 40 to 55 in good health and CMV-seronegative.

CDR3 protein: CASSLRETQYF. CDR3 sequence (DNA): TGTGCCAGCAGCCTCAGAGAGACCCAGTACTTC. The chain is built from TRBV4-2 and TRBJ2-5; D unresolved. With 4 bases removed from V and 4 bases from J, the gap between germline ends came to 4 bases. CDR1 and CDR2 from the germline V gene are LGHNA and YNFKEQ. The CDR3 length is 11 residues.

This clone is a singleton in its sample. The chain joins TRBV6-6 to TRBJ2-2; the match to TRBD1 covers 11 bases. Per the germline V gene, CDR1 is MNHNY and CDR2 is SVGAGI (reference sequence). Trimming cost V 6 bases and J 6 bases; bases outside gene matches: 9. The CDR3 has 16 residues. CDR3: CASRKGTGGSAGELFF. CDR3 in DNA: TGTGCCAGCAGAAAGGGGACAGGGGGATCTGCCGGGGAGCTGTTTTTT.

The J gene is TRBJ2-7, the V gene TRBV28; the match to TRBD2 covers 7 bases. The trim removed 6 bases at V and 2 bases at J, leaving 10 bases unmatched. From germline, CDR1 is MDHEN and CDR2 SYDVKM. The CDR3 loop spans 15 amino acids. Here the CDR3 DNA reads TGTGCCAGCAGAAAACTAGCGAAAAACCCCTACGAGCAGTACTTC. This codes for CASRKLAKNPYEQYF.

This chain joins TRBV11-2 and TRBJ2-4; the D gene is possibly TRBD2 (6 bases). This CDR3 has 14 amino acids. In germline, CDR1 is SGHAT, CDR2 FQNNGV. Trimming removed 3 bases from V and 9 bases from J, with 15 bases in between. Here the CDR3 reads CASSFLRVGGIQYF. DNA of the CDR3: TGTGCCAGCAGCTTCCTCCGGGTCGGGGGCATTCAGTACTTC.